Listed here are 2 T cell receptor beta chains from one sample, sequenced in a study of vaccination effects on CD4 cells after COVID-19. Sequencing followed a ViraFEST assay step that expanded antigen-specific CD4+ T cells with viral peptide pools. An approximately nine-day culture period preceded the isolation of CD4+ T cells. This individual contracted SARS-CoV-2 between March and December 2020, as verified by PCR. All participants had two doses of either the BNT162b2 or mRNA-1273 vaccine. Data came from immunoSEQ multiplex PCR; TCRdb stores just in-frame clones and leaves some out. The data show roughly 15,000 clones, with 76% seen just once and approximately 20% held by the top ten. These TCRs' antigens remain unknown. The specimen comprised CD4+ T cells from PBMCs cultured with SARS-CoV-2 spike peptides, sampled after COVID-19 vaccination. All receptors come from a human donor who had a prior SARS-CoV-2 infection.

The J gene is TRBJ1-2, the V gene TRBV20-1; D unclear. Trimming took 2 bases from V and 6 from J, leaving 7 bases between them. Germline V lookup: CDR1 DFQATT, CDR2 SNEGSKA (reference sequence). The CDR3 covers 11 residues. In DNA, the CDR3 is TGCAGTGCTAGATTACCGAATGGCTACACCTTC. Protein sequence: CSARLPNGYTF.

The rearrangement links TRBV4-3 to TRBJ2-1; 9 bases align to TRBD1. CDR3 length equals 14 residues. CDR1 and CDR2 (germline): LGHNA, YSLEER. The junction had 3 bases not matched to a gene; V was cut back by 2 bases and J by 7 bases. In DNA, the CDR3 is TGCGCCAGCAGCCAACCGGGGACAGGGAATGAGCAGTTCTTC. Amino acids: CASSQPGTGNEQFF.